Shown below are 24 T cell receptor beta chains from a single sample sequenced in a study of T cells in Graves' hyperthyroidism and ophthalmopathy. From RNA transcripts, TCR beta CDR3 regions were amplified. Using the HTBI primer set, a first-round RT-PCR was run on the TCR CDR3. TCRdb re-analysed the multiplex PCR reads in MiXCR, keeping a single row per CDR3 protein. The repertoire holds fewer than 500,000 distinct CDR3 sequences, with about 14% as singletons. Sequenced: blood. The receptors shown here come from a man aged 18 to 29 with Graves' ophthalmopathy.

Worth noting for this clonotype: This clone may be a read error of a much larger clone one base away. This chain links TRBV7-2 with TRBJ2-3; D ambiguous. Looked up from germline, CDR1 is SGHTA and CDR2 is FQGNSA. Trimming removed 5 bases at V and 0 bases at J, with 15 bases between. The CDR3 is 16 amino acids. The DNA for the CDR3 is TGTGCCAGCAGCCACTTGCTTTCCGGGAGCACAGATACGCAGTATTTT. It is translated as CASSHLLSGSTDTQYF. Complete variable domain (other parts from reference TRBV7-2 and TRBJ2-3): GAGVSQSPSNKVTEKGKDVELRCDPISGHTALYWYRQSLGQGLEFLIYFQGNSAPDKSGLPSDRFSAERTGGSVSTLTIQRTQQEDSAVYLCASSHLLSGSTDTQYFGPGTRLTVL.

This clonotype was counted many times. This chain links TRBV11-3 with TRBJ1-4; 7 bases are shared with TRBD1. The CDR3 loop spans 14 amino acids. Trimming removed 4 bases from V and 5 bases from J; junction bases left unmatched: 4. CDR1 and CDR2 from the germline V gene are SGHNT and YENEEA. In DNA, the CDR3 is TGTGCCAGCAGCTCCCACAGGGGAAATGAAAAACTGTTTTTT. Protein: CASSSHRGNEKLFF.

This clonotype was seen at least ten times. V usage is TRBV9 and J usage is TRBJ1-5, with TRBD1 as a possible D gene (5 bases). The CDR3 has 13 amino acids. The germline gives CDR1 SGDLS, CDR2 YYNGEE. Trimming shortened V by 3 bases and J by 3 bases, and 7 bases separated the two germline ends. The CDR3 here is CASSEGTNQPQHF. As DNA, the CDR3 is TGTGCCAGCAGCGAGGGGACCAATCAGCCCCAGCATTTT.

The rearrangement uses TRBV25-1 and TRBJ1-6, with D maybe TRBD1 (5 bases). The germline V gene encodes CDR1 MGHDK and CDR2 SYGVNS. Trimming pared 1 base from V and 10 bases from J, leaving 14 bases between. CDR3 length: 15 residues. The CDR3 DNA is TGTGCCAGCAGTGAATCAGAGGGGCTTGGGTCACCCCTCCACTTT. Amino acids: CASSESEGLGSPLHF. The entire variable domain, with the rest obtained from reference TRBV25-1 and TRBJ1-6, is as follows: EADIYQTPRYLVIGTGKKITLECSQTMGHDKMYWYQQDPGMELHLIHYSYGVNSTEKGDLSSESTVSRIRTEHFPLTLESARPSHTSQYLCASSESEGLGSPLHFGNGTRLTVT.

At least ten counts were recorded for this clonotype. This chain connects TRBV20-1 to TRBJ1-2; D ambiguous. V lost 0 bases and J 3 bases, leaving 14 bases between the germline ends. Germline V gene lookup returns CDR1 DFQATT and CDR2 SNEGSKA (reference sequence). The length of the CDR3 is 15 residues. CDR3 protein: CSARDPIAIHYGYTF. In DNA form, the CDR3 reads TGCAGTGCTAGAGATCCTATAGCCATACACTATGGCTACACCTTC.

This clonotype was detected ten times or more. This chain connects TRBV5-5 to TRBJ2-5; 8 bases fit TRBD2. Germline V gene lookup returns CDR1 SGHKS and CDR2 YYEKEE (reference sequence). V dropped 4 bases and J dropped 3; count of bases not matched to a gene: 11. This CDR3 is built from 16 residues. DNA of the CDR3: TGTGCCAGCAGCGGGACTAGTCGGGGGTCAAAAGAGACCCAGTACTTC. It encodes CASSGTSRGSKETQYF.

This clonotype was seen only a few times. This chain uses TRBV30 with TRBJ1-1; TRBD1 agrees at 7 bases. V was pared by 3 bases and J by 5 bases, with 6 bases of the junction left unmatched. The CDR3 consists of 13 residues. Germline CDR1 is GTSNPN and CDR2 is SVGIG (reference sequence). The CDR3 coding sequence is TGTGCCTGGAGATTAAACAGGGGAACTGAAGCTTTCTTT. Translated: CAWRLNRGTEAFF.

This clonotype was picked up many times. The CDR3 loop reads CASSLGGANTEAFF. CDR3 DNA sequence: TGTGCCAGCAGCTTAGGAGGGGCGAACACTGAAGCTTTCTTT. V gene TRBV11-2 combines with J gene TRBJ1-1, with D possibly TRBD1 on 5 matching bases. CDR1 and CDR2 (germline): SGHAT, FQNNGV. This CDR3 region has 14 residues. The V end was cut by 1 base, the J end by 1 base, with 7 bases between.

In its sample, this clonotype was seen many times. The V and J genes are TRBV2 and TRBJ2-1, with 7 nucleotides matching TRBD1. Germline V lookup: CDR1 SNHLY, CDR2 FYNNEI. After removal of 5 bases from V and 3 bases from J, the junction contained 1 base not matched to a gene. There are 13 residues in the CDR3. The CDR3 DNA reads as TGTGCCAGCAGTCAGGGGGTCTACAATGAGCAGTTCTTC. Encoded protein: CASSQGVYNEQFF.

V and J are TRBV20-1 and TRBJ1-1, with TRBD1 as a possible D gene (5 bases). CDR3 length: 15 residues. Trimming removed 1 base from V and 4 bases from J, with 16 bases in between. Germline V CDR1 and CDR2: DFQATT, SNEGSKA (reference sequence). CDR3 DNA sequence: TGCAGTGCTAGAGTGTTCGGGGGTCGGAGCACTGAAGCTTTCTTT. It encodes CSARVFGGRSTEAFF.

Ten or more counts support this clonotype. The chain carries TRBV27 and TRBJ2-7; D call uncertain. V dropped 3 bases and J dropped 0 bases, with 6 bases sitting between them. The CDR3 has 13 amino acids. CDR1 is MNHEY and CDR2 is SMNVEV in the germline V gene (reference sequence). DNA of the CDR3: TGTGCCAGCAGTTTTGCCATCTCCTACGAGCAGTACTTC. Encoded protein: CASSFAISYEQYF.

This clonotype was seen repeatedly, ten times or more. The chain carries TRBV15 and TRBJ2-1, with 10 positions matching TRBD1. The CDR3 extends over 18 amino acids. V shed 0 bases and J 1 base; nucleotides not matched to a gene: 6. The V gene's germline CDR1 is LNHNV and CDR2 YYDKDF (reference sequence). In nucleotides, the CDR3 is TGTGCCACCAGCAGAGATGGGGACAGGGGATGGTCCTACAATGAGCAGTTCTTC. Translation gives CATSRDGDRGWSYNEQFF. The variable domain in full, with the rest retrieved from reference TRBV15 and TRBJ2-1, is DAMVIQNPRYQVTQFGKPVTLSCSQTLNHNVMYWYQQKSSQAPKLLFHYYDKDFNNEADTPDNFQSRRPNTSFCFLDIRSPGLGDTAMYLCATSRDGDRGWSYNEQFFGPGTRLTVL.

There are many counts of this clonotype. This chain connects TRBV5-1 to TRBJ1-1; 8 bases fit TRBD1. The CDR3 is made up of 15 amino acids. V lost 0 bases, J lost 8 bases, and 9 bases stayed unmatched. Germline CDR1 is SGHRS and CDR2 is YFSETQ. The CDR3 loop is CASSLVPGGEGEAFF. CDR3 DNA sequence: TGCGCCAGCAGCTTGGTCCCAGGGGGCGAAGGGGAAGCTTTCTTT.

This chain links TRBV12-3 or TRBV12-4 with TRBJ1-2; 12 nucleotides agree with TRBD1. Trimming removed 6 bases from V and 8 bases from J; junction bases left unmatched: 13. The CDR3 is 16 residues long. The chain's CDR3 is CASRGPGQGAFWGYTF. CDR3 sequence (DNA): TGTGCCAGCAGAGGGCCGGGACAGGGGGCCTTTTGGGGCTACACCTTC.

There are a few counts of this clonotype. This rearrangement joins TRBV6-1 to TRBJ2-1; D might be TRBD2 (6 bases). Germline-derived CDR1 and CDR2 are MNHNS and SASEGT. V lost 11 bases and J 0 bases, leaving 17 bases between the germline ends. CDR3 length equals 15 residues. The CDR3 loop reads CAGSSAYSSYNEQFF. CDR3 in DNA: TGTGCCGGCTCTAGCGCCTATAGCTCCTACAATGAGCAGTTCTTC.

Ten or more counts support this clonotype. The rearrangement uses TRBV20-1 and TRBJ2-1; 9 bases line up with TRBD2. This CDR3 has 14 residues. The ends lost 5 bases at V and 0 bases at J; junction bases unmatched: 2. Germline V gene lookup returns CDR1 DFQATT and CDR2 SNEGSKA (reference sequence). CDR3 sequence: CSAETSGSYNEQFF. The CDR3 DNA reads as TGCAGTGCTGAGACTAGCGGCTCCTACAATGAGCAGTTCTTC.

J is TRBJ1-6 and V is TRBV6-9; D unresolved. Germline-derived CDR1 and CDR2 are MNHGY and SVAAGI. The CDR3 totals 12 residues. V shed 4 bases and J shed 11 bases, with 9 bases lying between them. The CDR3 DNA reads TGTGCCAGCAGTTCAAGGGTGCCACCCCTCCACTTT. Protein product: CASSSRVPPLHF.

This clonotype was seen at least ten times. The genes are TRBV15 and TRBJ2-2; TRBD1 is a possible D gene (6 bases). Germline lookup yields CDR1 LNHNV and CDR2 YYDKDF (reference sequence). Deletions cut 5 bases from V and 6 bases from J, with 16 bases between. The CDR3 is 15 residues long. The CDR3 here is CATSLDRNRAGELFF. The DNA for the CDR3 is TGTGCCACCAGCCTTGACAGGAATAGGGCCGGGGAGCTGTTTTTT.

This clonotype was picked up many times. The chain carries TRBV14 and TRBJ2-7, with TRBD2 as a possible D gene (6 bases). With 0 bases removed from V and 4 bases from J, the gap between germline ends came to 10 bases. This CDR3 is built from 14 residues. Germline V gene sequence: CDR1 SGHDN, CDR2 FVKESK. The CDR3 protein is CASSQETGRYEQYF. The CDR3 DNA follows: TGTGCCAGCAGCCAAGAGACGGGGAGGTACGAGCAGTACTTC.

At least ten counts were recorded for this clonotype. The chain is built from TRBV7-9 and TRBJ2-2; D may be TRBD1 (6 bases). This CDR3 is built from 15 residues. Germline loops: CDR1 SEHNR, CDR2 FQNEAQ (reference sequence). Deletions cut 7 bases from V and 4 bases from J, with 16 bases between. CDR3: CASTSLQGFTGELFF. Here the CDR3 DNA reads TGTGCCAGCACCTCCCTGCAGGGGTTCACCGGGGAGCTGTTTTTT.

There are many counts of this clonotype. The CDR3 region has the DNA TGTGCCTGGAGTGGGGAGACAGACTATAGCAATCAGCCCCAGCATTTT. Translated: CAWSGETDYSNQPQHF. V is TRBV30 and J is TRBJ1-5; D might be TRBD1 (5 bases). V lost 1 base and J lost 0, with 13 bases in between. The CDR3 sequence is 16 residues long. Looked up from germline, CDR1 is GTSNPN and CDR2 is SVGIG (reference sequence). The full variable domain, completed using reference TRBV30 and TRBJ1-5, is SQTIHQWPATLVQPVGSPLSLECTVEGTSNPNLYWYRQAAGRGLQLLFYSVGIGQISSEVPQNLSASRPQDRQFILSSKKLLLSDSGFYLCAWSGETDYSNQPQHFGDGTRLSIL.

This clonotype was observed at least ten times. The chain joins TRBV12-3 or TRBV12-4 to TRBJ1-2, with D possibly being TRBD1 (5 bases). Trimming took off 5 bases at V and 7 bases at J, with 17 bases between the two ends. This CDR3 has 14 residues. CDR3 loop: CASSPTGAVSGYTF. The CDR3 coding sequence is TGTGCCAGCAGTCCAACCGGGGCTGTAAGTGGCTACACCTTC.

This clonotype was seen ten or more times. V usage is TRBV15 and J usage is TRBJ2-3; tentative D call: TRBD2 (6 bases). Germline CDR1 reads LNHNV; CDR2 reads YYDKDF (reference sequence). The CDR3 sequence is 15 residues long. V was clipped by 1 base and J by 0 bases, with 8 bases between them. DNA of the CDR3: TGTGCCACCAGCAGAGCGGGAGAAAGCACAGATACGCAGTATTTT. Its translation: CATSRAGESTDTQYF.

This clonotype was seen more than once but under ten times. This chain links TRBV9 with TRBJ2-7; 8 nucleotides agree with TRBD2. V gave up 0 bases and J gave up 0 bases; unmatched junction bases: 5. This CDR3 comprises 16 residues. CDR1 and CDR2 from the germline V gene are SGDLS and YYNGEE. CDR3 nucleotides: TGTGCCAGCAGCGTAGCTAATAGCGGGGCCTCCTACGAGCAGTACTTC. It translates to CASSVANSGASYEQYF.